The source of this T cell receptor beta chain is a study of HIV-infected children after antiretroviral therapy interruption. Study context: Most children had recorded EBV and CMV exposure. Overall study results and limits: After treatment interruption started, naive CD4+ CDR3 overlap across time points dropped.

This clonotype was counted ten times or more. Its antigen is undetermined. The V gene lost 3 bases and the J gene lost 0 bases, with 11 bases spanning the gap. The germline V gene has CDR1 SEHNR and CDR2 FQNEAQ (reference sequence). The CDR3 extends over 16 amino acids. The TCR library was built from RNA with a 3' RACE protocol and unique molecular identifiers. Each CDR3 protein is one row after TCRdb ran MiXCR on the 3' RACE reads. In the table there are about 14,000 distinct CDR3 sequences, about 3% of which are singletons. Stated treatment: PENTA 11 planned treatment interruption arm or continuous ART arm. Memory CD8+ CD45RO+ CD45RA- T cells were FACS-sorted from thawed PBMCs.

This chain connects TRBV7-9 to TRBJ2-2; no firm D call. Sequences were derived from CD45RO+ CD8+ T cells from PBMCs, pooled from several time points, sampled from a donor given antiretroviral therapy, either interrupted or continuous. The subset is: memory CD8+ CD45RO+ CD45RA- T cells. This sequence originates from a pool of human donors with HIV. CDR3 region: CASSFIGFANTGELFF. CDR3 nucleotides: TGTGCCAGCAGCTTCATCGGCTTCGCGAACACCGGGGAGCTGTTTTTT. Filled out from reference TRBV7-9 and TRBJ2-2, the complete variable domain reads DTGVSQNPRHKITKRGQNVTFRCDPISEHNRLYWYRQTLGQGPEFLTYFQNEAQLEKSRLLSDRFSAERPKGSFSTLEIQRTEQGDSAMYLCASSFIGFANTGELFFGEGSRLTVL.